The 26 T cell receptor beta chains reported below all come from one sample, sequenced in a study of cytomegalovirus exposure and HLA in healthy donors. Amplification used 60 Vbeta primers and 13 Jbeta primers. Method: immunoSEQ multiplex PCR; TCRdb's copy keeps in-frame clones and lacks some. The repertoire includes fewer than 250,000 clones, approximately 80% of them detected once, and 0.95% to 1.4% sits in the top ten. The specimen was PBMCs. Source of these receptors: a woman between 40 and 50 years old in good health and CMV-seronegative.

The rearrangement links TRBV25-1 to TRBJ1-2; a possible D gene is TRBD1 (6 bases). CDR1 is MGHDK and CDR2 is SYGVNS in the germline V gene. The V gene lost 5 bases and the J gene lost 4 bases, with 11 bases spanning the gap. The CDR3 is 13 amino acids. The CDR3 DNA reads as TGTGCCAGCAGTCGGGACACAATCTATGGCTACACCTTC. It translates to CASSRDTIYGYTF.

The chain couples TRBV5-6 to TRBJ2-1, with 11 positions matching TRBD2. J was trimmed by 4 bases and V by 0 bases; bases with no gene match: 3. From germline, CDR1 is SGHDT and CDR2 YYEEEE. There are 16 residues in the CDR3. The CDR3, as DNA: TGTGCCAGCAGCTTGGCTCTAGCGGGAGGATACAATGAGCAGTTCTTC. Residues: CASSLALAGGYNEQFF. The complete variable domain, with remaining parts taken from reference TRBV5-6 and TRBJ2-1, reads DAGVTQSPTHLIKTRGQQVTLRCSPKSGHDTVSWYQQALGQGPQFIFQYYEEEERQRGNFPDRFSGHQFPNYSSELNVNALLLGDSALYLCASSLALAGGYNEQFFGPGTRLTVL.

This rearrangement joins TRBV15 to TRBJ1-2; D uncertain. CDR1 is LNHNV, CDR2 YYDKDF, per germline (reference sequence). This CDR3 is 14 amino acids long. Deletions cut 0 bases from V and 8 bases from J, with 13 bases between. CDR3: CATSREEFLGGYTF. The CDR3 nucleotides read TGTGCCACCAGCAGAGAGGAGTTCCTTGGCGGCTACACCTTC.

V gene TRBV19 combines with J gene TRBJ1-2; D unresolved. CDR3 length: 14 amino acids. Germline V gives CDR1 LNHDA, CDR2 SQIVND (reference sequence). With 6 bases removed from V and 3 bases from J, the gap between germline ends came to 14 bases. The CDR3 nucleotides read TGTGCCAGTAGGACTATTGAGTCTTACTATGGCTACACCTTC. It codes for CASRTIESYYGYTF.

In regard to this clone: A read error may produce the germline difference seen at one junction end. The same CDR3 is also encoded by other DNA sequences in this sample. The rearrangement uses TRBV29-1 and TRBJ2-3, with D possibly matching TRBD2 (5 bases). The CDR3 sequence is 17 residues long. Germline assignment: CDR1 SQVTM and CDR2 ANQGSEA. The CDR3 protein is CSVVRRTDYPRTDTQYF. The DNA of the CDR3 is TGCAGCGTTGTGCGGCGGACCGACTATCCTCGCACAGATACGCAATATTTT.

This clone was seen once. This chain uses TRBV4-3 with TRBJ2-2, with D hard to call. There are 15 residues in the CDR3. Trimming removed 0 bases at V and 2 bases at J, with 7 bases between. CDR1 is LGHNA, CDR2 YSLEER, per germline. CDR3 sequence reads: CASSQELSNTGELFF. CDR3 coding DNA: TGCGCCAGCAGCCAAGAACTATCCAACACCGGGGAGCTGTTTTTT.

V gene TRBV6-1 combines with J gene TRBJ1-5; possible D gene TRBD1, 5 bases. V shed 6 bases and J shed 5 bases, with 14 bases lying between them. CDR1 is MNHNS and CDR2 is SASEGT in the germline V gene. The CDR3 consists of 14 residues. CDR3 DNA sequence: TGTGCCAGCAGGGTGGGACCGGGGGATCAGCCCCAGCATTTT. Residues: CASRVGPGDQPQHF.

This CDR3 reads CASSPGTSGKETQYF. The CDR3 coding sequence is TGCGCCAGCAGCCCGGGGACTAGCGGGAAAGAGACCCAGTACTTC. The chain has TRBV4-1 and TRBJ2-5; 13 positions agree with TRBD2. There are 15 residues in the CDR3. In germline, CDR1 is MGHRA, CDR2 YSYEKL. Unmatched junction bases numbered 2, after V lost 4 bases and J lost 3 bases.

The rearrangement uses TRBV2 and TRBJ1-5, with 8 bases identical to TRBD1. The V and J ends lost 5 bases and 7 bases, in that order; junction bases with no gene match: 4. The CDR3 spans 13 residues. Per germline, CDR1 SNHLY and CDR2 FYNNEI. DNA for the CDR3: TGTGCCAGCAGTCCGACAGGGGCCCAGCCCCAGCATTTT. This translates into CASSPTGAQPQHF.

The chain uses TRBV30 and TRBJ2-5; no clear D. CDR1 is GTSNPN and CDR2 is SVGIG in the germline V gene (reference sequence). The CDR3 is made up of 13 amino acids. Trimming pared 1 base from V and 1 base from J, leaving 7 bases between. This chain's CDR3 is CAWSGQIQETQYF. CDR3 nucleotide sequence: TGTGCCTGGAGTGGGCAAATCCAAGAGACCCAGTACTTC.

In this sample, this clone turned up a few times. The chain links TRBV7-3 to TRBJ2-3; 12 nucleotides line up with TRBD2. V lost 10 bases and J lost 4; bases outside the gene matches: 6. The CDR3 covers 14 residues. Germline V CDR1 and CDR2: SGHTA, FQGTGA. The CDR3 coding sequence is TGTGCCACCTCTCTAGCGGGAGGGGCAGATACGCAGTATTTT. This gives the protein CATSLAGGADTQYF.

The rearrangement uses TRBV7-9 and TRBJ2-3; no reliable D call. The CDR3 contains 14 residues. From germline, CDR1 is SEHNR and CDR2 FQNEAQ (reference sequence). V was cut by 1 base and J by 2 bases, with 7 bases left in between. CDR3 nucleotide sequence: TGTGCCAGCAGCTTAGGAGGCACCACAGATACGCAGTATTTT. Protein product: CASSLGGTTDTQYF.

This sequence joins TRBV7-9 and TRBJ2-3; D uncertain. Trimming took 4 bases from V and 2 from J, leaving 16 bases between them. Germline loops: CDR1 SEHNR, CDR2 FQNEAQ (reference sequence). CDR3 length equals 16 residues. CDR3 in DNA: TGTGCCAGCAGCTCCTCCACCACTACTTTCACAGATACGCAGTATTTT. Translating gives CASSSSTTTFTDTQYF.

This clone was observed a handful of times. The rearrangement uses TRBV12-5 and TRBJ1-1; D not resolved. This CDR3 contains 14 residues. Germline V gene sequence: CDR1 LGHNT, CDR2 FRNRAP. Trimming took 3 bases from V and 5 from J, leaving 13 bases between them. This chain's CDR3 is CASGFLPERTEAFF. In nucleotides, the CDR3 is TGTGCTAGTGGTTTCTTACCCGAACGGACTGAAGCTTTCTTT.

This clone was found once. The chain couples TRBV6-5 to TRBJ1-4; possible D gene TRBD1, 5 bases. This CDR3 contains 14 residues. Germline V lookup: CDR1 MNHEY, CDR2 SVGAGI. Trimming took 6 bases from V and 7 from J, leaving 15 bases between them. The CDR3 loop reads CASSQQGAGEKLFF. CDR3 sequence (DNA): TGTGCCAGCAGCCAGCAGGGTGCCGGTGAAAAACTGTTTTTT.

J is TRBJ2-3 and V is TRBV4-1; D not certain. The germline V gene encodes CDR1 MGHRA and CDR2 YSYEKL. CDR3 length: 14 residues. V shed 6 bases and J shed 5 bases, with 15 bases lying between them. The CDR3: CASRITERGDTQYF. The CDR3 DNA sequence: TGCGCCAGCAGAATAACGGAGAGAGGAGATACGCAGTATTTT.

CDR3: CASSRPGGGTDTQYF. The CDR3 DNA reads as TGTGCCAGTAGTAGGCCGGGAGGGGGCACAGATACGCAGTATTTT. This chain joins TRBV19 and TRBJ2-3, with 8 bases lining up with TRBD2. The trim removed 4 bases at V and 1 base at J, leaving 4 bases unmatched. Germline lookup yields CDR1 LNHDA and CDR2 SQIVND (reference sequence). This CDR3 comprises 15 residues.

V gene TRBV5-6 combines with J gene TRBJ2-1, with TRBD1 as a possible D gene (5 bases). V lost 2 bases and J lost 0, with 18 bases in between. Germline lookup yields CDR1 SGHDT and CDR2 YYEEEE. The CDR3 covers 18 residues. This CDR3 reads CASSFRGSRLSSYNEQFF. CDR3 bases: TGTGCCAGCAGCTTTAGGGGTAGCCGGCTGAGCTCCTACAATGAGCAGTTCTTC. Supplemented by reference TRBV5-6 and TRBJ2-1, the full variable domain reads DAGVTQSPTHLIKTRGQQVTLRCSPKSGHDTVSWYQQALGQGPQFIFQYYEEEERQRGNFPDRFSGHQFPNYSSELNVNALLLGDSALYLCASSFRGSRLSSYNEQFFGPGTRLTVL.

Only a few counts were recorded for this clone. The V call is TRBV28, the J call TRBJ1-1; 9 bases line up with TRBD1. V lost 8 bases to trimming and J lost 5 bases; unmatched junction nucleotides: 9. In germline, CDR1 is MDHEN, CDR2 SYDVKM. The CDR3 consists of 14 residues. The CDR3 sequence is CASGTGTGRTEAFF. CDR3 nucleotides: TGTGCCAGCGGAACGGGGACAGGGAGGACTGAAGCTTTCTTT.

This sequence joins TRBV7-9 and TRBJ1-1; TRBD1 is a possible D gene (5 bases). The CDR3 contains 16 residues. V was pared by 0 bases and J by 0 bases, with 11 bases between. Germline CDR1 SEHNR, CDR2 FQNEAQ (reference sequence). This CDR3 is CASSLAPPGLNTEAFF. CDR3 DNA sequence: TGTGCCAGCAGCTTAGCCCCGCCAGGGTTGAACACTGAAGCTTTCTTT.

The chain employs TRBV4-3 and TRBJ1-1, with D maybe TRBD1 (6 bases). V shed 2 bases and J shed 0 bases, with 7 bases lying between them. In germline, CDR1 is LGHNA, CDR2 YSLEER. CDR3 length: 14 amino acids. CDR3 bases: TGCGCCAGCAGCCAAACAGGGTTGAACACTGAAGCTTTCTTT. As protein: CASSQTGLNTEAFF.

J is TRBJ2-2 and V is TRBV4-2, with a tentative D call TRBD2 (6 bases). CDR3 length equals 15 residues. V lost 5 bases and J lost 3, with 13 bases in between. Germline V gene lookup returns CDR1 LGHNA and CDR2 YNFKEQ. CDR3 sequence (DNA): TGTGCCAGCAGCTTGCGGGGCACGCACACCGGGGAGCTGTTTTTT. Translating it yields CASSLRGTHTGELFF.

In this sample, this clone turned up once. The rearrangement joins TRBV12-5 to TRBJ2-5, with TRBD1 as a possible D gene (6 bases). Trimming removed 4 bases at V and 1 base at J, with 13 bases between. Germline CDR1 is LGHNT and CDR2 is FRNRAP. The CDR3 length is 15 residues. CDR3 amino acids: CASGSLGQFQETQYF. CDR3 DNA: TGTGCTAGTGGTTCCCTAGGACAGTTCCAAGAGACCCAGTACTTC.

This clone was detected a few times. The rearrangement links TRBV28 to TRBJ2-6, with 11 bases that match TRBD1. The CDR3 is 16 amino acids. After removal of 8 bases from V and 0 bases from J, the junction contained 3 bases not matched to a gene. Germline-derived CDR1 and CDR2 are MDHEN and SYDVKM. The CDR3 DNA reads TGTGCCAGCGGACAGGGGGCGGTCTCTGGGGCCAACGTCCTGACTTTC. The encoded protein is CASGQGAVSGANVLTF.

This sequence joins TRBV4-2 and TRBJ1-2; the D is unclear. V shed 0 bases and J shed 4 bases, with 9 bases lying between them. The CDR3 is 14 residues long. From germline, CDR1 is LGHNA and CDR2 YNFKEQ. The CDR3 DNA sequence: TGTGCCAGCAGCCAAGATCGCCCAGGCTATGGCTACACCTTC. Protein: CASSQDRPGYGYTF.

As DNA, the CDR3 is TGTGCCAGCAGACGACCGGGACAGTCCTATGGCTACACCTTC. Amino acids: CASRRPGQSYGYTF. The chain links TRBV27 to TRBJ1-2; the match to TRBD1 covers 7 bases. The V and J ends lost 6 bases and 4 bases, in that order; junction bases with no gene match: 8. Per germline, CDR1 MNHEY and CDR2 SMNVEV (reference sequence). The CDR3 sequence is 14 residues long.